The clone carrying this T cell receptor (beta chain) appeared a single time. Its matching antigen is unknown. Libraries were prepared by immunoSEQ multiplex PCR; TCRdb keeps only in-frame clonotypes and omits some of them. This sample has 74,000 or so clones, with about 91% found just once. This sample is part of a study of Tregs in tolerant kidney transplant recipients. Study-wide findings and caveats: Tregs expanded with activated donor B cells seemed most donor-specific. Nucleotide sequences could not be compared across some patients' samples due to primer changes.

The nonmyeloablative bone marrow transplants came from related graft donors, with transient mixed chimerism. Unstimulated regulatory T cells (CD4+CD25+CD127-), CD4+CD25- non-regulatory cells, CD4 and CD8 cells were FACS-sorted from thawed PBMCs. The germline gives CDR1 LNHNV, CDR2 YYDKDF (reference sequence). The J segment lost 4 bases and the V segment lost 9 bases, leaving 5 bases of the junction unmatched. This CDR3 is built from 13 residues. The sequencing here drew on CD4+ T cells from blood (PBMCs), taken 24 months after the transplant. V gene TRBV15 combines with J gene TRBJ2-7; 11 bases line up with TRBD1. The receptor's source is a human patient who received a combined kidney and bone marrow transplant. Some T cells could come from the graft donor. CDR3 in DNA: TGTGCCACTGGGACAGGGGGGGTTTACGAGCAGTACTTC. Translated, it gives CATGTGGVYEQYF.